This T cell receptor beta chain emerged from a study of blood T cell repertoires in COVID-19. About the research overall: Specimens from acute and convalescent COVID-19 originated in the United States, Italy and Spain. From T cells, B-cell-depleted T cells, or PBMCs came the material, which was cDNA or gDNA.

In the original analysis: From reference gene primer amplification, estimates of nucleated cell counts were derived. The assay was immunoSEQ multiplex PCR, and TCRdb's table has in-frame clones only and misses some. V, J and clone size reflect that table, while D and trimming were determined from the DNA. The repertoire holds about 70,000 clones, with approximately 86% as singletons. This receptor was identified in a human donor in a cohort sampled during active COVID-19. What was sequenced was peripheral blood.

The CDR3 region has the DNA TGCGCCAGCAGCCAAACCGGGACAGGGGCTCAGCCCCAGCATTTT. It yields the protein CASSQTGTGAQPQHF. The rearrangement uses TRBV4-1 and TRBJ1-5; the match to TRBD1 covers 10 bases. The J segment lost 6 bases and the V segment lost 2 bases, leaving 4 bases of the junction unmatched. The germline gives CDR1 MGHRA, CDR2 YSYEKL. This CDR3 region has 15 residues.